This entry lists 28 T cell receptor beta chains sequenced from one sample in a study of blood T cell repertoires in COVID-19 (dated by TCRdb to 2018 to 2020). Preparation of the library involved the immunoSEQ multiplex PCR assay. TCRdb provides this immuneACCESS table in a form limited to in-frame rearrangements. Some clones are lacking; in checked studies, under half of them reflect an unresolved V gene, and why the rest are absent is not known. The sample table holds over 150,000 clones, of which approximately 86% were seen once. Around 7% of the sample is held by the ten biggest clonotypes. The specimen was peripheral blood. Receptors originate from a man over 45 with active or convalescent COVID-19.

Concerning this clone: Other DNA variants within this sample encode the same CDR3. This chain connects TRBV29-1 to TRBJ2-7; D perhaps matches TRBD2 (6 bases). This CDR3 has 12 amino acids. The ends were cut back, 4 bases at V and 2 bases at J, with 9 bases in the middle. Germline V gene data show CDR1 as SQVTM and CDR2 as ANQGSEA. For the CDR3, the DNA is TGCAGCGTTGGAGGCGGGACCTACGAGCAGTACTTC. As protein: CSVGGGTYEQYF.

The chain has TRBV29-1 and TRBJ2-1, with 10 bases fitting TRBD2. The CDR3 is 13 residues long. CDR1 is SQVTM, CDR2 ANQGSEA, per germline. The junction had 3 bases not matched to a gene; V was cut back by 8 bases and J by 2 bases. CDR3 bases: TGCAGCCTAGGGACTAGCGCCTACAATGAGCAGTTCTTC. This sequence encodes CSLGTSAYNEQFF.

This clone has only one observation. V gene TRBV19 combines with J gene TRBJ1-2; D not resolved. Trimming removed 6 bases at V and 1 base at J, with 21 bases between. The CDR3 runs 17 residues. Germline V CDR1 and CDR2: LNHDA, SQIVND (reference sequence). CDR3 DNA: TGTGCCAGTAGGCCCTTAGTTGAATGGGAGGATAACTATGGCTACACCTTC. Translating gives CASRPLVEWEDNYGYTF. Variable domain in full (rest from reference TRBV19 and TRBJ1-2): DGGITQSPKYLFRKEGQNVTLSCEQNLNHDAMYWYRQDPGQGLRLIYYSQIVNDFQKGDIAEGYSVSREKKESFPLTVTSAQKNPTAFYLCASRPLVEWEDNYGYTFGSGTRLTVV.

The chain couples TRBV7-2 to TRBJ2-7, with D hard to call. The CDR3 has 13 amino acids. The V gene's germline CDR1 is SGHTA and CDR2 FQGNSA. V gave up 4 bases and J gave up 6 bases, with 13 bases separating them. CDR3 nucleotide sequence: TGTGCCAGCAGCTCCACTCCGGGTCGCGAGCAGTACTTC. The encoded protein is CASSSTPGREQYF.

This chain joins TRBV27 and TRBJ2-1; 12 bases line up with TRBD2. The CDR3 runs to 17 residues. CDR1 is MNHEY, CDR2 SMNVEV, per germline (reference sequence). Unmatched junction bases numbered 8, after V lost 2 bases and J lost 6 bases. CDR3 region: CASSLRIGTSGLNEQFF. For the CDR3, the DNA is TGTGCCAGCAGTTTAAGGATCGGGACTAGCGGGCTCAATGAGCAGTTCTTC.

The chain uses TRBV10-3 and TRBJ1-1, with 10 nucleotides matching TRBD1. J lost 1 base, V lost 11 bases, and 10 bases had no gene match. Germline V lookup: CDR1 ENHRY, CDR2 SYGVKD. This CDR3 region has 15 residues. The CDR3 DNA is TGTGCCGTCGGGACAGGGGCCACTTGGAACACTGAAGCTTTCTTT. Translation: CAVGTGATWNTEAFF.

This clone was seen a handful of times. The gene calls are TRBV2 and TRBJ2-7; TRBD1 matches at 8 bases. The junction had 9 bases not matched to a gene; V was cut back by 8 bases and J by 3 bases. The CDR3 length is 14 residues. Germline CDR1 and CDR2: SNHLY and FYNNEI. This CDR3 reads CASGDRSFNYEQYF. CDR3 coding DNA: TGTGCCAGCGGGGACAGGTCTTTTAACTACGAGCAGTACTTC.

The chain recombines TRBV4-3 with TRBJ2-7; 7 nucleotides line up with TRBD2. Per the germline V gene, CDR1 is LGHNA and CDR2 is YSLEER. The CDR3 consists of 13 residues. V gave up 0 bases and J gave up 6 bases; unmatched junction bases: 2. The CDR3 nucleotides are TGCGCCAGCAGCCAAGAGGGGGGGGTCGAGCAGTACTTC. It yields the protein CASSQEGGVEQYF.

The chain combines TRBV15 with TRBJ2-3; tentative D call: TRBD1 (6 bases). Germline CDR1 is LNHNV and CDR2 is YYDKDF (reference sequence). Deletions cut 0 bases from V and 0 bases from J, with 13 bases between. The CDR3 is 17 residues long. The CDR3 reads CATSRDVTGISTDTQYF. CDR3 coding DNA: TGTGCCACCAGCAGAGATGTCACAGGGATTAGCACAGATACGCAGTATTTT.

This clone was seen at least ten times. The chain links TRBV9 to TRBJ2-1; 8 bases fit TRBD2. This CDR3 has 15 residues. Germline V gene sequence: CDR1 SGDLS, CDR2 YYNGEE. The trim removed 8 bases at V and 7 bases at J, leaving 14 bases unmatched. The chain's CDR3 is CARAWSGSFRNEQFF. The CDR3, as DNA: TGTGCCAGAGCATGGAGCGGGAGCTTTAGGAATGAGCAGTTCTTC.

With respect to this clone: One end of the junction varies from germline; a read error may be responsible. This chain uses TRBV18 with TRBJ2-7, with a tentative D call TRBD2 (6 bases). The CDR3 loop spans 13 amino acids. Germline V gene sequence: CDR1 KGHSH, CDR2 LQKENI. CDR3 residues: CASSPLADYEQYF. The CDR3 nucleotides read TGTGCCAGCTCTCCACTAGCTGACTACGAGCAGTACTTC.

The V call is TRBV4-1, the J call TRBJ2-3, with 9 bases matching TRBD2. V was pared by 6 bases and J by 2 bases, with 3 bases of the junction left unmatched. CDR3 length: 14 amino acids. Germline V gene sequence: CDR1 MGHRA, CDR2 YSYEKL. Here the CDR3 DNA reads TGCGCCAGCAGTTTAGCGGGGGTCACAGATACGCAGTATTTT. This sequence encodes CASSLAGVTDTQYF.

J is TRBJ2-5 and V is TRBV9; D gene unclear. This CDR3 region has 11 residues. The germline V gene has CDR1 SGDLS and CDR2 YYNGEE. Trimming removed 4 bases at V and 7 bases at J, with 8 bases between. The CDR3 DNA reads as TGTGCCAGCAGCACAGACGGGACCCAGTACTTC. Its translation is CASSTDGTQYF.

The V gene is TRBV29-1, the J gene TRBJ2-5; D possibly corresponds to TRBD1 (5 bases). V gave up 6 bases and J gave up 5 bases, with 22 bases separating them. The CDR3 covers 15 residues. Germline V CDR1 and CDR2: SQVTM, ANQGSEA. The CDR3 bases are TGCAGCGTCCCAGGGTTGAATCATCCTGGGGAGACCCAGTACTTC. Its protein product is CSVPGLNHPGETQYF.

Only one count was recorded for this clone. The CDR3 loop reads CASSLAPAGVSPDTQYF. In DNA form, the CDR3 reads TGTGCCAGCAGCTTAGCCCCAGCGGGAGTCAGCCCAGATACGCAGTATTTT. The chain links TRBV7-9 to TRBJ2-3; 8 positions agree with TRBD2. The CDR3 is made up of 17 amino acids. J lost 4 bases, V lost 0 bases, and 9 bases had no gene match. Germline V gene lookup returns CDR1 SEHNR and CDR2 FQNEAQ (reference sequence).

Only a few counts were recorded for this clone. This chain uses TRBV29-1 with TRBJ1-2; maybe TRBD1 (5 bases). The V gene's germline CDR1 is SQVTM and CDR2 ANQGSEA. CDR3 length: 12 residues. The germline V and J ends were trimmed by 5 bases and 8 bases, with 15 bases remaining between them. The CDR3 bases are TGCAGCGTTACCTTACAGGCTGAAGGCTACACCTTC. Translation: CSVTLQAEGYTF.

The CDR3 reads CASSPRTGWDQPQHF. In nucleotides, the CDR3 is TGTGCCAGCAGTCCCAGGACAGGGTGGGATCAGCCCCAGCATTTT. This sequence joins TRBV6-5 and TRBJ1-5; 8 bases are a match to TRBD1. The CDR3 is 15 amino acids. Germline trimming cut 5 bases from V and 5 bases from J; bases unmatched to any gene: 8. Germline loops: CDR1 MNHEY, CDR2 SVGAGI.

The J gene is TRBJ2-3, the V gene TRBV15, with 8 bases matching TRBD1. The junction had 10 bases not matched to a gene; V was cut back by 3 bases and J by 2 bases. CDR1 is LNHNV and CDR2 is YYDKDF in the germline V gene (reference sequence). This CDR3 spans 17 amino acids. CDR3 loop: CATSRTPGTGSTDTQYF. CDR3 sequence (DNA): TGTGCCACCAGCAGGACCCCCGGGACAGGATCCACAGATACGCAGTATTTT.

V is TRBV19 and J is TRBJ1-1, with unresolved D. This CDR3 has 13 amino acids. Germline CDR1 is LNHDA and CDR2 is SQIVND (reference sequence). V was shortened by 4 bases and J by 2 bases, with 8 bases between the two germline ends. In DNA form, the CDR3 reads TGTGCCAGTAGTAGAGACCGTAACACTGAAGCTTTCTTT. As protein: CASSRDRNTEAFF.

The rearrangement links TRBV5-1 to TRBJ1-4; D is perhaps TRBD1 (6 bases). The CDR3 loop spans 14 amino acids. Deletions cut 4 bases from V and 4 bases from J, with 11 bases between. Germline V gene data show CDR1 as SGHRS and CDR2 as YFSETQ. CDR3 sequence (DNA): TGCGCCAGCAGCCCAGGACAGCATAATGAAAAACTGTTTTTT. Its protein is CASSPGQHNEKLFF.

The rearrangement links TRBV10-3 to TRBJ2-2; 7 positions match TRBD2. This CDR3 spans 13 amino acids. Germline CDR1 ENHRY, CDR2 SYGVKD. V trimming: 6 bases; J trimming: 6 bases; junction bases outside the gene matches: 4. The CDR3 DNA is TGTGCCATCAGAAGACTAGCTGCCGGGGAGCTGTTTTTT. Its translation: CAIRRLAAGELFF.

The rearrangement uses TRBV4-2 and TRBJ2-3; no reliable D call. This CDR3 has 14 residues. CDR1 LGHNA and CDR2 YNFKEQ come from the germline V gene. The V gene lost 1 base and the J gene lost 2 bases, with 7 bases spanning the gap. The CDR3 sequence: CASSQGAPTDTQYF. The CDR3 bases are TGTGCCAGCAGCCAAGGGGCCCCCACAGATACGCAGTATTTT.

This CDR3 is CATSDSSYSTEAFF. Written as DNA, the CDR3 is TGTGCCACCAGTGATTCCTCGTATTCCACTGAAGCTTTCTTT. The chain employs TRBV24-1 and TRBJ1-1; D uncertain. With 2 bases removed from V and 4 bases from J, the gap between germline ends came to 10 bases. The germline V gene has CDR1 KGHDR and CDR2 SFDVKD. The CDR3 has 14 amino acids.

This chain uses TRBV9 with TRBJ2-2; maybe TRBD1 (7 bases). This CDR3 region has 16 residues. CDR1 and CDR2 from the germline V gene are SGDLS and YYNGEE. Trimming took off 1 base at V and 1 base at J, with 11 bases between the two ends. The CDR3 spells CASSVQGGVNTGELFF. In nucleotides, the CDR3 is TGTGCCAGCAGCGTACAGGGGGGCGTGAACACCGGGGAGCTGTTTTTT.

The gene calls are TRBV13 and TRBJ2-4, with 8 bases lining up with TRBD1. In germline, CDR1 is PRHDT, CDR2 FYEKMQ (reference sequence). The CDR3 is made up of 19 amino acids. V trimming: 1 base; J trimming: 0 bases; junction bases outside the gene matches: 11. CDR3 bases: TGTGCCAGCAGCTTAGTAGGGACAGGCGGACCACTAGCCAAAAACATTCAGTACTTC. Its protein product is CASSLVGTGGPLAKNIQYF.

This chain links TRBV5-4 with TRBJ2-3; D possibly corresponds to TRBD2 (6 bases). The CDR3 length is 14 residues. V was trimmed by 0 bases and J by 2 bases, leaving 7 bases between them. Germline values: CDR1 SGHNT, CDR2 YYREEE (reference sequence). As DNA, the CDR3 is TGTGCCAGCAGCTTGGTAGCGGACACAGATACGCAGTATTTT. Residues: CASSLVADTDTQYF. The variable domain in full, with the rest retrieved from reference TRBV5-4 and TRBJ2-3, is ETGVTQSPTHLIKTRGQQVTLRCSSQSGHNTVSWYQQALGQGPQFIFQYYREEENGRGNFPPRFSGLQFPNYSSELNVNALELDDSALYLCASSLVADTDTQYFGPGTRLTVL.

The genes are TRBV4-2 and TRBJ2-7; weak D call: TRBD2 (5 bases). Per germline, CDR1 LGHNA and CDR2 YNFKEQ. V was cut by 2 bases and J by 4 bases, with 15 bases left in between. The CDR3 consists of 15 residues. As DNA, the CDR3 is TGTGCCAGCAGCCAATTGTTCGGGGTCAGGTACGAGCAGTACTTC. As protein: CASSQLFGVRYEQYF.

This clone was observed a few times. The chain has TRBV18 and TRBJ1-1; TRBD1 agrees at 8 bases. V gave up 3 bases and J gave up 5 bases; unmatched junction bases: 11. Per the germline V gene, CDR1 is KGHSH and CDR2 is LQKENI. There are 16 residues in the CDR3. CDR3 protein: CASSPLTGQGATEAFF. The DNA for the CDR3 is TGTGCCAGCTCACCGCTGACGGGGCAGGGGGCTACTGAAGCTTTCTTT. Full variable domain (remainder filled in from reference TRBV18 and TRBJ1-1): NAGVMQNPRHLVRRRGQEARLRCSPMKGHSHVYWYRQLPEEGLKFMVYLQKENIIDESGMPKERFSAEFPKEGPSILRIQQVVRGDSAAYFCASSPLTGQGATEAFFGQGTRLTVV.